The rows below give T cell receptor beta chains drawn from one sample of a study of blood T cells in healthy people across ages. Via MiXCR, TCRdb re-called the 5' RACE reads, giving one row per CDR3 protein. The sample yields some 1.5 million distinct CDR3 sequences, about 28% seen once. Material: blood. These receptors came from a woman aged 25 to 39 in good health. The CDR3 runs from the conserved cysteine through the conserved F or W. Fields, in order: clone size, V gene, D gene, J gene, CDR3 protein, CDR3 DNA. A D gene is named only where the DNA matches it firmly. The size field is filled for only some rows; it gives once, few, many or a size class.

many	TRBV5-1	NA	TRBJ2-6	CASGQSSGANVLTF	TGCGCCAGCGGACAGTCTTCTGGGGCCAACGTCCTGACTTTC
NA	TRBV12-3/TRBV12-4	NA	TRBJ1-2	CASSLGKGRLHTNYGYTF	TGTGCCAGCAGTTTAGGCAAGGGGCGGCTACACACTAACTATGGCTACACCTTC
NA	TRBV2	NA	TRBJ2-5	CASKRGGRETQYF	TGTGCCAGCAAGAGAGGGGGGCGAGAGACCCAGTACTTC
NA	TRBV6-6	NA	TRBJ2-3	CASRSGGTTDTQYF	TGTGCCAGCAGATCCGGCGGCACCACAGATACGCAGTATTTT
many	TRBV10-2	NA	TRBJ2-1	CASQAEQVNEQFF	TGCGCCAGCCAAGCGGAGCAGGTGAATGAGCAGTTCTTC
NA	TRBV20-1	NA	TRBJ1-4	CSARVDSEKLFF	TGCAGTGCTAGGGTAGACAGCGAAAAACTGTTTTTT
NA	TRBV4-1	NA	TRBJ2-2	CASSHAPSLGGELFF	TGCGCCAGCAGCCATGCACCTAGTTTGGGCGGGGAGCTGTTTTTT
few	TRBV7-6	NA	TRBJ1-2	CASSLAPGGDYGYTF	TGTGCCAGCAGCTTAGCACCGGGGGGCGACTATGGCTACACCTTC
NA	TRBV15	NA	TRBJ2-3	CATEPLGDTQYF	TGTGCCACCGAGCCTTTGGGGGATACGCAGTATTTT
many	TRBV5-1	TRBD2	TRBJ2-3	CASSNSGGPSAQYF	TGCGCCAGCAGTAATAGCGGGGGCCCTTCAGCGCAGTATTTT
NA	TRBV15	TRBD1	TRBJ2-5	CATSRDRTGLETQYF	TGTGCCACCAGCAGAGACAGGACAGGGCTGGAGACCCAGTACTTC
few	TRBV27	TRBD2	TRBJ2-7	CASSTLVAGGPRGEQYF	TGTGCCAGCAGTACCCTCGTGGCGGGAGGGCCCCGGGGCGAGCAGTACTTC
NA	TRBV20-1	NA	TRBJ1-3	CSAREYRGISGNTIYF	TGCAGTGCTAGAGAGTATCGGGGGATCTCTGGAAACACCATATATTTT
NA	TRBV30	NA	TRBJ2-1	CAWRGGNPYNEQFF	TGTGCCTGGAGAGGCGGGAACCCCTACAATGAGCAGTTCTTC
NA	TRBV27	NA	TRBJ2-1	CASSFRLGGGHEQFF	TGTGCCAGCAGTTTCCGGTTAGGGGGGGGACATGAGCAGTTCTTC
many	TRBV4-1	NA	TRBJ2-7	CASSQGRGKQYF	TGCGCCAGCAGCCAAGGACGGGGGAAGCAGTACTTC
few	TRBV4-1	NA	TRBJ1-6	CASSPLEAGVSPLHF	TGCGCCAGCAGCCCTTTAGAGGCAGGGGTTTCACCCCTCCACTTT
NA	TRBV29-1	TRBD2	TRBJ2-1	CSAPGLAEGYNEQFF	TGCAGCGCTCCGGGACTAGCGGAGGGATACAATGAGCAGTTCTTC
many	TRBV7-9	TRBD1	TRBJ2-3	CASSPGGASTDTQYF	TGTGCCAGCAGCCCAGGGGGCGCAAGCACAGATACGCAGTATTTT
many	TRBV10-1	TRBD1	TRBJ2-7	CASSESGTGSHEQYF	TGCGCCAGCAGTGAGTCGGGGACAGGGAGTCACGAGCAGTACTTC
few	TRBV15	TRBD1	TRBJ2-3	CATSGRGRDTQYF	TGTGCCACCAGCGGCAGGGGGCGCGATACGCAGTATTTT
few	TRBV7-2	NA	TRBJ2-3	CASSAQPGAGTDTQYF	TGTGCCAGCAGCGCCCAGCCAGGGGCAGGCACAGATACGCAGTATTTT
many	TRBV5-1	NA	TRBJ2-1	CASSSTRIKGSEQFF	TGCGCCAGCAGCTCGACCCGAATTAAGGGAAGTGAGCAGTTCTTC
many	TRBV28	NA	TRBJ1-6	CASSPGLSPLHF	TGTGCCAGCAGTCCTGGCCTATCACCCCTCCACTTT
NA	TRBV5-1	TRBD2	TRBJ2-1	CASSLTGTSGEREQFF	TGCGCCAGCAGCTTAACCGGGACTAGCGGGGAACGGGAGCAGTTCTTC
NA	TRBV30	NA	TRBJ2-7	CAWSEGGGTDYEQYF	TGTGCCTGGAGTGAAGGGGGGGGGACTGACTACGAGCAGTACTTC
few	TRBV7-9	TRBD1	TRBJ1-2	CASSDGGRDSYGYTF	TGTGCCAGCAGCGATGGAGGGCGGGACAGCTATGGCTACACCTTC
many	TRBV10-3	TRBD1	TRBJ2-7	CAISGTTGPSFYEQYF	TGTGCCATCAGCGGAACGACAGGGCCCAGTTTCTACGAGCAGTACTTC
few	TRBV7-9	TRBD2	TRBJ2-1	CASSSTSGRAYEQFF	TGTGCCAGCAGCTCTACTAGCGGGAGGGCCTATGAGCAGTTCTTC
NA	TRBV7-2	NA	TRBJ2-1	CASSFNQRDNEQCF	TGTGCCAGCAGCTTTAACCAGCGGGACAATGAGCAGTGCTTC
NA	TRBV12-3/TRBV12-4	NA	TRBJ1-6	CASSYTGQEAPPHF	TGTGCCAGCAGCTACACGGGCCAAGAGGCACCCCCCCACTTT
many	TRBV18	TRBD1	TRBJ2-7	CASSGTGGEQYF	TGTGCCAGCTCAGGGACAGGGGGCGAGCAGTACTTC
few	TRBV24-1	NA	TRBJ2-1	CATSDPGRKNEQFF	TGTGCCACCAGTGACCCGGGGAGGAAAAATGAGCAGTTCTTC
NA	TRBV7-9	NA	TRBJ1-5	CASSSLPWPQHF	TGTGCCAGCAGCTCGCTACCTTGGCCCCAGCATTTT
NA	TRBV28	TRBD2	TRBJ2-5	CASRLAGGTQETQYF	TGTGCCAGCAGGCTAGCGGGGGGAACCCAAGAGACCCAGTACTTC
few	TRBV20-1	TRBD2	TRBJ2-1	CSADLGTSFNEQFF	TGCAGTGCTGACCTGGGGACTAGCTTTAATGAGCAGTTCTTC
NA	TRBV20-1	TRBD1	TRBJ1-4	CSAWTGGNEKLFF	TGCAGTGCGTGGACAGGGGGGAATGAAAAACTGTTTTTT
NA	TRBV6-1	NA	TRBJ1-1	CANKEGGHTEAFF	TGTGCCAACAAAGAGGGGGGCCACACTGAAGCTTTCTTT
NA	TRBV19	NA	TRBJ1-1	CASSISRVNTEAFF	TGTGCCAGTAGTATTAGTAGGGTCAACACTGAAGCTTTCTTT
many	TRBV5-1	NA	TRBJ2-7	CASRRGPGSYEQYF	TGCGCCAGCAGGCGAGGGCCTGGATCCTACGAGCAGTACTTC
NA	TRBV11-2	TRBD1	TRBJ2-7	CASSSSGGQVGEQYF	TGTGCCAGCAGCTCCTCAGGGGGCCAGGTGGGCGAGCAGTACTTC